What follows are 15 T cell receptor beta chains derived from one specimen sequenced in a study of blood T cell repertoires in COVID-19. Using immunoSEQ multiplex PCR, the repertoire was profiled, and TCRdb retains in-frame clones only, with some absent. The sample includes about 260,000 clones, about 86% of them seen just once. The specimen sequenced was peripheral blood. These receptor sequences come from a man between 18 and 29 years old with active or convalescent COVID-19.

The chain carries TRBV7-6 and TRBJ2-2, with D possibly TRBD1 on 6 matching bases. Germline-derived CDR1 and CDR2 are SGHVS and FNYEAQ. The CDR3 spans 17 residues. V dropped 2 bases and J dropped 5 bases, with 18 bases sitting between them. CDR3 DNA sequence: TGTGCCAGCAGCTTATCTACAGGGCGTGGGGAGACCGGGGAGCTGTTTTTT. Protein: CASSLSTGRGETGELFF.

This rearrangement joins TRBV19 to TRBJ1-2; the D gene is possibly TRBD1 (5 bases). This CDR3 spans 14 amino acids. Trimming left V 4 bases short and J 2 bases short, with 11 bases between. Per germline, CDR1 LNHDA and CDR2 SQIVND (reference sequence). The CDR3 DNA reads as TGTGCCAGTAGTACAGGGATCCTCAACTATGGCTACACCTTC. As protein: CASSTGILNYGYTF.

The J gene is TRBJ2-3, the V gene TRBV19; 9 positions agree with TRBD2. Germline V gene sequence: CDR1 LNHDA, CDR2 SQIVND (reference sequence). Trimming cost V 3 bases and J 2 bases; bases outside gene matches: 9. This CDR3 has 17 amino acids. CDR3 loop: CASSILQPSGTTDTQYF. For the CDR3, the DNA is TGTGCCAGTAGTATTCTACAACCTAGCGGGACCACAGATACGCAGTATTTT.

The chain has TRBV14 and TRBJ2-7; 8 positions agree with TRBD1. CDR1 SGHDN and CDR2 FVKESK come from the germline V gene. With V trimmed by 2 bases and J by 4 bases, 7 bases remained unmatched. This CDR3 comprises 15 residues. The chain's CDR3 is CASSQLQTGVYEQYF. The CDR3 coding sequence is TGTGCCAGCAGCCAACTACAGACAGGGGTATACGAGCAGTACTTC.

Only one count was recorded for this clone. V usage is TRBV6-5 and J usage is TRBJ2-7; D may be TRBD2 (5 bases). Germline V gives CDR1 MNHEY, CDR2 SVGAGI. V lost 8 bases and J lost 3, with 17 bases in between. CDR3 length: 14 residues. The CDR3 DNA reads TGTGCCAGCCTCGCCGCGGAGGTAAACTACGAGCAGTACTTC. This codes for CASLAAEVNYEQYF.

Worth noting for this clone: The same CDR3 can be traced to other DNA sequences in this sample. The CDR3, as DNA: TGTGCCTGGAGTGTAGGTCAGGGCTACGAGCAGTACTTC. Its protein product is CAWSVGQGYEQYF. The gene calls are TRBV30 and TRBJ2-7, with a possible D match to TRBD1 (5 bases). V dropped 0 bases and J dropped 3 bases, with 9 bases sitting between them. The CDR3 sequence is 13 residues long. Germline V gene sequence: CDR1 GTSNPN, CDR2 SVGIG (reference sequence).

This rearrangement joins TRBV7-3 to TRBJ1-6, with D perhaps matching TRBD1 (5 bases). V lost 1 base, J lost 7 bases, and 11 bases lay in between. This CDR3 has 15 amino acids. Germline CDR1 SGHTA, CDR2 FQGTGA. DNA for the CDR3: TGTGCCAGCAGCTTAAGTGGGGCAGACAATTCACCCCTCCACTTT. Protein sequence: CASSLSGADNSPLHF.

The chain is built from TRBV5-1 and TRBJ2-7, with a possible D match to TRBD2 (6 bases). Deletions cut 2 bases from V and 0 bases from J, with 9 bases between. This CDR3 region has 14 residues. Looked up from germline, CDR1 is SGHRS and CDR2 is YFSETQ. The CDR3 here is CASSFGDSSYEQYF. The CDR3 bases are TGCGCCAGCAGCTTCGGGGACTCCTCCTACGAGCAGTACTTC.

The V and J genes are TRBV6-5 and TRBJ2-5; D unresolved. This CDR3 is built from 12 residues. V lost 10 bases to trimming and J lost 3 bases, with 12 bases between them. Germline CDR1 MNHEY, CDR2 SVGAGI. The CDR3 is CATRSPEETQYF. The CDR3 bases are TGTGCCACCAGGTCCCCCGAAGAGACCCAGTACTTC.

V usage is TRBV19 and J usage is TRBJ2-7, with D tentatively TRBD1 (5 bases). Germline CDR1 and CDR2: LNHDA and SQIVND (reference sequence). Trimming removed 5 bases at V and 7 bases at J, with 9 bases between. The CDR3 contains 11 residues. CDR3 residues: CASSGAREQYF. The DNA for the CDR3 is TGTGCCAGTAGTGGGGCCCGGGAGCAGTACTTC.

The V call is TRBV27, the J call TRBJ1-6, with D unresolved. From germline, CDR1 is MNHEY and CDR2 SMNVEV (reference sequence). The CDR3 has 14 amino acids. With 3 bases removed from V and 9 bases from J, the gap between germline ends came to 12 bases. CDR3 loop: CASSFEGHTSPLHF. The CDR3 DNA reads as TGTGCCAGCAGTTTCGAGGGCCATACTTCACCCCTCCACTTT.

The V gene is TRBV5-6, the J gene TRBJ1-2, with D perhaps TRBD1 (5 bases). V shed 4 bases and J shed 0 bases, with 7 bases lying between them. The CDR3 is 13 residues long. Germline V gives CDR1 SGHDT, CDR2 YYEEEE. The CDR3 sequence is CASSPTANYGYTF. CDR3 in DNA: TGTGCCAGCAGCCCGACAGCTAACTATGGCTACACCTTC.

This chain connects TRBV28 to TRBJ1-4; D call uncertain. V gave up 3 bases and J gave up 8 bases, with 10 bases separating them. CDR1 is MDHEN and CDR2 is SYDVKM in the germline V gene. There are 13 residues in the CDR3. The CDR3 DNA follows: TGTGCCAGCAGTTTGGGCCCGGGGGAAAAACTGTTTTTT. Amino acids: CASSLGPGEKLFF. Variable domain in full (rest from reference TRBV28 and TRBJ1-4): DVKVTQSSRYLVKRTGEKVFLECVQDMDHENMFWYRQDPGLGLRLIYFSYDVKMKEKGDIPEGYSVSREKKERFSLILESASTNQTSMYLCASSLGPGEKLFFGSGTQLSVL.

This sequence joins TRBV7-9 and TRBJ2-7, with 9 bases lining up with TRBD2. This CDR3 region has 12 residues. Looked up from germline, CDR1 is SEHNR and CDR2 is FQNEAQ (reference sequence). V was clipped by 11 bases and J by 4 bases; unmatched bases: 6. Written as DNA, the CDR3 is TGTGCCGGATCCGCGGGGGGGTACGAGCAGTACTTC. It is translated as CAGSAGGYEQYF.

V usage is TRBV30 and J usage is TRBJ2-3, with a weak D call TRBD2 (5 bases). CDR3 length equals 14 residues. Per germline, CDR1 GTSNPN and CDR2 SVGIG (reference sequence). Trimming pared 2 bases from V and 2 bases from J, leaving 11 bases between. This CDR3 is CAWSREGHTDTQYF. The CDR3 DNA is TGTGCCTGGAGTAGAGAGGGCCACACAGATACGCAGTATTTT.